This is a list of T cell receptor beta chains from one sample in a study of Graves' ophthalmopathy and Graves' hyperthyroidism. TCRdb called the multiplex PCR reads again in MiXCR, with one record for every CDR3 protein. Found here are some 200,000 distinct CDR3 sequences, approximately 29% of them singletons; the top ten hold approximately 8.2%. The sequenced sample consisted of peripheral blood. Source of these receptors: a man aged 45-65 years with Graves' ophthalmopathy. CDR3s include the opening cysteine and the closing phenylalanine or tryptophan. The D gene is left open where the match is weak. The size field is filled for only some rows; it gives once, few, many or a size class.

len: 17; j_gene: TRBJ1-1; d_gene: TRBD1; abundance: NA; v_gene: TRBV27; CDR3nt: TGTGCCAGCAGTTTACCTCCGGGACAGGGTAGATTTCCTGAAGCTTTCTTT; CDR3aa: CASSLPPGQGRFPEAFF
len: 15; j_gene: TRBJ1-5; d_gene: NA; abundance: NA; v_gene: TRBV6-1; CDR3nt: TGTGCCAGCAGTCCACCCCCAGCTAGCAATCAGCCCCAGCATTTT; CDR3aa: CASSPPPASNQPQHF
len: 14; j_gene: TRBJ2-4; d_gene: NA; abundance: many; v_gene: TRBV18; CDR3nt: TGTGCCAGCTCAAGCCGGGAGACGAAAAACATTCAGTACTTC; CDR3aa: CASSSRETKNIQYF
len: 14; j_gene: TRBJ1-1; d_gene: TRBD1; abundance: few; v_gene: TRBV20-1; CDR3nt: TGCAGTGCTCTCGGGACAGAGCTTGAGACTGAAGCTTTCTTT; CDR3aa: CSALGTELETEAFF
len: 13; j_gene: TRBJ1-1; d_gene: NA; abundance: NA; v_gene: TRBV6-2/TRBV6-3; CDR3nt: TGTGCCAGCATCAAGACAGGTAACACTGAAGCTTTCTTT; CDR3aa: CASIKTGNTEAFF
len: 16; j_gene: TRBJ2-1; d_gene: TRBD2; abundance: many; v_gene: TRBV6-6; CDR3nt: TGTGCCAGCAGTTCGCACCGGGACTATTCCTACAATGAGCAGTTCTTC; CDR3aa: CASSSHRDYSYNEQFF
len: 14; j_gene: TRBJ2-2; d_gene: NA; abundance: many; v_gene: TRBV28; CDR3nt: TGTGCCAGCAGGGACCGGGACTCTCTAGGGGAGCTGTTTTTT; CDR3aa: CASRDRDSLGELFF
len: 14; j_gene: TRBJ2-5; d_gene: NA; abundance: many; v_gene: TRBV24-1; CDR3nt: TGTGCCACCAGTGATCTTGATCCACAAGAGACCCAGTACTTC; CDR3aa: CATSDLDPQETQYF
len: 15; j_gene: TRBJ2-7; d_gene: TRBD2; abundance: many; v_gene: TRBV5-1; CDR3nt: TGCGCCAGCAGCTCGGGACTAGCGGGAGGTCTCGAGCAGTACTTC; CDR3aa: CASSSGLAGGLEQYF
len: 13; j_gene: TRBJ2-5; d_gene: NA; abundance: many; v_gene: TRBV7-2; CDR3nt: TGTGCCAGCAGCTTAAGGGTACAAGAGACCCAGTACTTC; CDR3aa: CASSLRVQETQYF
len: 14; j_gene: TRBJ1-2; d_gene: NA; abundance: NA; v_gene: TRBV19; CDR3nt: TGTGCCAGTAGAGGCCCGGGGGCGACTTATGGCTACACCTTC; CDR3aa: CASRGPGATYGYTF